This T cell receptor (beta chain) was found in a study of cytomegalovirus exposure and HLA in healthy donors (dated by TCRdb to between 2016 and 2019). About the study as a whole: According to an earlier analysis of a few hundred of the donors, some 170 million T cells yielded 117 million unique TCR beta sequences and less than 300 Gb of sequence data. Donor age, sex, ethnicity and CMV serostatus were compiled together with the repertoire data. Of the roughly 390 genotyped donors, approximately 82% fell in the genetic ancestry cluster associated with self-reported Caucasian donors. Among around 400 genotyped donors of the cohort, an average of about 240,000 unique TCR beta nucleotide sequences was sequenced per donor, of which 15% to 20% were non-productive. A later analysis re-analyzed previously published TCR beta repertoires from several hundred donors and added high-resolution HLA genotyping to study TCR occurrence patterns. All discovery cohort repertoires had been generated on a single sequencing platform. To decide whether each TCR beta V gene segment behaved as functional or pseudogenic, an earlier analysis of some 600 of the donors relied on high-throughput TCR beta sequencing. Typing coverage differed by locus: A, B, C, DRB1 and DQB1 were typed in about 620-640 donors, DQA1 in about 510, DPA1 in 600 to 610, and DPB1 in 472. The study aimed to test whether signatures of past pathogen exposure could be identified by cataloging public T cell receptors. HLA typing covered class I and class II loci at four-digit resolution. In addition to the first cohort of 666 subjects, a separate validation cohort of 120 different subjects was used. The study profiled the T cell repertoires of hundreds of subjects by immunosequencing and related them to cytomegalovirus serostatus. In the later analysis, no new phenotypic data were used to find candidate immune exposures; instead, reliance was placed on TCR beta sequences and their occurrence across donors. Roughly 300 gigabases of sequencing data and approximately 85 million unique TCR sequences were included in an early release covering about 700 HLA-typed donors. High-throughput TCR immunosequencing, statistical association of individual TCRs with disease status, and machine learning were combined to predict cytomegalovirus infection status. A later genetic analysis used genome-wide SNP genotypes for about 60% of the roughly 670 donors, treating that subset as a discovery cohort. A few DR-DQ haplotypes were handled as single units for association and clustering because linkage in the cohort was strong. Overall results and qualifications from the work: Some IMGT-functional V segments, including TRBV6-2 and TRBV6-3, could not be told apart with the 87-base-pair reads, so those segments were excluded. According to a later analysis, TCR association rates differed among HLA loci, with DRB1 alleles showing the most associated TCRs and HLA-C alleles showing the fewest. The presence/absence analyses assumed that sequencing depth was roughly uniform across donors, and that assumption may not be true. Correlated functional status among segregating V segments might be attributable to linkage disequilibrium, but an unknown experimental factor could not be ruled out. In vitro tests confirmed that a few of the cytomegalovirus-associated TCR beta chains recognize cytomegalovirus antigens. In this cohort, only TCR beta chains were sequenced, and detectable features were limited by the absence of alpha or paired-chain data. Because HLA typing was missing for some donors at each locus, association tests included only the typed subset. Because counts were too low, some 17 rarely observed V segments, including chromosome 9 orphons, were left out of the earlier analysis of a few hundred of the donors. In the study, 150 to 200 TCR beta chains were listed as associated with cytomegalovirus. A further reported finding was that TCR beta sequences accurately predicted the HLA-A and HLA-B alleles for most subjects in the first cohort. Cytomegalovirus status was reported to be diagnosed by the classifier with high specificity and sensitivity in both the original and validation cohorts. Compared with equally common non-associated chains, HLA-associated TCR beta chains in a later analysis were more clonally expanded and had lower generation probabilities. Most TCR sequences were seen in very few donors, while some public TCRs were found in many individuals. A later analysis associated 15,000 to 20,000 TCR beta sequences with specific HLA alleles at a false discovery rate of 0.05. In a later genetic analysis, a missense DCLRE1C variant was associated with V-gene and J-gene trimming of TCR beta chains, and the association was replicated in an independent cohort. Compared with the approximately 720-donor mean, donors in an Asian-associated ancestry cluster had fewer N-insertions in productive TCRs, according to a later genetic analysis. According to a later analysis, parvovirus B19, influenza, CMV and Epstein-Barr virus appeared linked to several top co-occurrence clusters. In a later analysis, most CMV-associated TCR beta chains were found to appear HLA-restricted, with HLA associations seemingly driven largely by CMV exposure. CMV serostatus was the only immune exposure information available for the cohort. Broadly in line with IMGT annotations, most TCR beta V segments showed up in productive rearrangements about 87% or about 30% of the time in an earlier analysis of about 500 of the donors. A group of highly shared sequence variants was considered likely to be a technical artifact of the sequencing pipeline. When HLA alleles, especially DR and DQ, strongly co-occurred, TCR associations were difficult to assign to individual alleles. The authors suggested that the approach could potentially be generalized to other disease states and immunological phenotypes.

The library was prepared using the immunoSEQ multiplex PCR assay. A mixture of 60 forward primers for TCR Vbeta segments and 13 reverse primers for TCR Jbeta segments was used in the multiplex PCR. The CDR3 region of rearranged TCR beta genes was amplified from genomic DNA by a multiplex PCR assay. The Illumina HiSeq System was used to sequence the amplified TCR beta libraries as 87-base-pair reads. Under the source paper's analysis protocol: A later analysis tallied around 87 million unique TCR beta chains across the 666 repertoires, and approximately 12 million of those chains were shared by two or more donors. Raw reads were error-corrected and collapsed into unique sequences with a nearest-neighbor algorithm that merged closely related sequences to remove PCR and sequencing errors. CDR3 sequences were aligned to IMGT reference sequences to assign V, D and J gene segments. For a sequence to be retained, a match of at least six nucleotides to both a V gene segment and a J gene segment was required. A rearrangement was called productive if the CDR3 had no stop codons and remained in frame with V and J, and every other rearrangement was called non-productive. Following IMGT convention, CDR3 was defined as the stretch from the second conserved V-encoded cysteine up to the conserved J-encoded phenylalanine. The earlier analysis of about 640 of the donors excluded any sequence lacking an unambiguous match to a single V gene segment. An earlier analysis of several hundred of the donors called V segments functional above 56.7% productive rearrangements and segregating when the between-donor standard deviation exceeded 5%. To diagnose cytomegalovirus status from the catalog of TCR beta chain sequences, a statistical classification framework was built. V and J gene assignment, in a later analysis, came from comparing TCR nucleotide sequences with IMGT/GENE-DB human TR gene sequences. The TCRdist pipeline was used in a later analysis to assign CDR3 sequences and most-parsimonious VDJ recombination scenarios. In a later analysis, every TCR beta chain was defined by the combination of its CDR3 amino acid sequence and its V-gene family, and reads without a unique V-gene family were dropped. As a way to deal with suspected cross-contamination and a sequencing artifact, a later analysis dropped more than 500 nucleotide sequences that were highly shared and had low generation probability. In a later analysis, a clonal expansion index for each public chain was calculated from normalized within-repertoire ranks of inferred template counts. In a later analysis, generation probabilities were computed using a VDJ recombination model fitted to out-of-frame rearrangements, and the results were checked against IGoR. Hypergeometric tests were used in a later analysis to score TCR-TCR, TCR-HLA and TCR-CMV co-occurrence, with a repertoire-size bias correction applied to the TCR pairs. To estimate false discovery rates, a later analysis permuted the HLA or CMV assignments 20 times. In a later analysis, co-occurring TCRs were grouped with DBSCAN, and TCRdist sequence similarity was added when clustering was performed within HLA-allele-positive subsets. For co-occurrence clustering, repertoires with fewer than 30,000 or more than 120,000 public chains were excluded, along with a handful of repertoires with anomalous nucleotide sharing. TCRdb re-hosts the immuneACCESS table, in-frame sequences only. Its copies lack some clones; in the studies checked, an unresolved V gene accounts for under half of them, and the cause for the rest is not known. For V, J and clone size, that table is used; D and trimming come from the DNA. The sample table records about 65,000 clones; less than 65% of these occur just once. The leading ten clones occupy approximately 2.8% of the sample.

Of note for this clone: The antigen this receptor binds is unknown. It has no much larger one-base neighbor in the sample; base qualities were not kept.

The cohort consisted of fewer than 700 healthy bone marrow donors. Cohort members were all nominally healthy when sampled, although unrecorded immune exposures were likely present. The donor was CMV seronegative and belonged to the group of 320 or so seronegative cohort members. Every donor gave a peripheral blood sample, and the peripheral blood mononuclear cells from that sample were used for TCR beta sequencing. Genomic DNA was extracted from the blood cell samples with the Qiagen DNeasy Blood Extraction Kit. V is pruned by 6 bases and J by 4 bases, leaving 10 bases of the junction without a gene match. The CDR3 runs 15 amino acids, cysteine and phenylalanine included. The sequence is cut down to CDR3 DNA, 45 bases in frame from base 1. Taken from the germline V gene (reference sequence), the CDR1 and CDR2 loops are SGHNT and YYREEE.

The sequence links TRBV5-4 to TRBJ1-1, and 9 junction bases match TRBD1. This clonotype originated in a man under 40 in good health and CMV-seronegative. The source material was PBMCs. CDR3 reads: CASTETTGGFTEAFF. The DNA is TGTGCCAGCACCGAAACGACAGGGGGTTTCACTGAAGCTTTCTTT.